Below, 16 T cell receptor beta chains from the same sample are listed, as sequenced in a study of blood T cell repertoires in COVID-19. The data were produced by immunoSEQ multiplex PCR, yet TCRdb's version contains in-frame clones alone and is incomplete. The sample contains roughly 160,000 clones, about 86% of which appear only once. Input material: peripheral blood. These receptors came from a woman aged 70-85 years who had recovered from COVID-19.

This clone showed up just a few times. The V and J genes are TRBV5-1 and TRBJ2-7, with D tentatively TRBD2 (6 bases). The V and J ends lost 4 bases and 7 bases respectively, with 18 bases between them. The CDR3 loop spans 14 amino acids. The germline gives CDR1 SGHRS, CDR2 YFSETQ. The CDR3 protein is CASSPVGTTREQYF. CDR3 coding DNA: TGCGCCAGCAGCCCGGTCGGCACGACTAGGGAGCAGTACTTC.

V is TRBV19 and J is TRBJ2-3, with 8 nucleotides matching TRBD1. V gave up 5 bases and J gave up 5 bases; unmatched junction bases: 9. CDR3 size: 15 residues. Germline-derived CDR1 and CDR2 are LNHDA and SQIVND (reference sequence). The CDR3 region is CASSGQGAEKDTQYF. CDR3 coding DNA: TGTGCCAGTAGTGGCCAGGGGGCCGAGAAAGATACGCAGTATTTT.

The chain carries TRBV7-2 and TRBJ2-1, with D possibly TRBD1 on 6 matching bases. CDR1 and CDR2 from the germline V gene are SGHTA and FQGNSA. Trimming took 3 bases from V and 6 from J, leaving 9 bases between them. The CDR3 is 13 amino acids. The CDR3, as DNA: TGTGCCAGCAGCTTCTACAGGGTCAATGAGCAGTTCTTC. It encodes CASSFYRVNEQFF.

The chain has TRBV14 and TRBJ2-5; weak D call: TRBD2 (7 bases). This CDR3 is 15 amino acids long. The V gene lost 4 bases and the J gene lost 5 bases, with 17 bases spanning the gap. Looked up from germline, CDR1 is SGHDN and CDR2 is FVKESK. In DNA form, the CDR3 reads TGTGCCAGCAGCCCCTTGGGGGGGGCGAGGGAGACCCAGTACTTC. The encoded protein is CASSPLGGARETQYF.

V usage is TRBV28 and J usage is TRBJ1-1; D gene ambiguous. This CDR3 spans 15 amino acids. The germline V and J ends were trimmed by 3 bases and 5 bases, with 16 bases remaining between them. The germline V gene encodes CDR1 MDHEN and CDR2 SYDVKM. CDR3 sequence: CASSLALRGGTEAFF. CDR3 in DNA: TGTGCCAGCAGTTTGGCCCTCCGGGGAGGTACTGAAGCTTTCTTT. Looking up the rest from reference TRBV28 and TRBJ1-1 gives the full variable domain: DVKVTQSSRYLVKRTGEKVFLECVQDMDHENMFWYRQDPGLGLRLIYFSYDVKMKEKGDIPEGYSVSREKKERFSLILESASTNQTSMYLCASSLALRGGTEAFFGQGTRLTVV.

The chain recombines TRBV6-2 or TRBV6-3 with TRBJ2-5, with D possibly TRBD2 on 6 matching bases. This CDR3 is 14 amino acids long. Trimming pared 5 bases from V and 2 bases from J, leaving 12 bases between. Germline CDR1 and CDR2: MNHEY and SVGEGT. The CDR3 bases are TGTGCCAGCAGTCGCGGGACTGTACAAGAGACCCAGTACTTC. This translates into CASSRGTVQETQYF.

This chain links TRBV18 with TRBJ1-4, with D possibly TRBD1 on 5 matching bases. Trimming shortened V by 2 bases and J by 12 bases, and 13 bases separated the two germline ends. Germline values: CDR1 KGHSH, CDR2 LQKENI. The CDR3 loop spans 13 amino acids. The CDR3 bases are TGTGCCAGCTCACCAACGGCAGGGTCTGAACTGTTTTTT. Translating it yields CASSPTAGSELFF.

Here the CDR3 reads CASSPNRSSYNSPLHF. CDR3 bases: TGTGCCAGCTCACCAAACAGGAGCTCCTATAATTCACCCCTCCACTTT. The chain carries TRBV18 and TRBJ1-6; tentatively, D is TRBD1 (5 bases). CDR1 KGHSH and CDR2 LQKENI come from the germline V gene. The CDR3 is made up of 16 amino acids. The V end lost 2 bases, the J end lost 0 bases, and 8 bases lay between the germline ends. The whole variable domain, remainder taken from reference TRBV18 and TRBJ1-6, is NAGVMQNPRHLVRRRGQEARLRCSPMKGHSHVYWYRQLPEEGLKFMVYLQKENIIDESGMPKERFSAEFPKEGPSILRIQQVVRGDSAAYFCASSPNRSSYNSPLHFGNGTRLTVT.

The gene calls are TRBV5-1 and TRBJ1-4; D is unresolved. Germline CDR1 SGHRS, CDR2 YFSETQ. V dropped 7 bases and J dropped 7 bases, with 14 bases sitting between them. CDR3 size: 13 residues. CDR3 DNA sequence: TGCGCCAGCCGGGGAGTGGGTAGTGAAAAACTGTTTTTT. This sequence encodes CASRGVGSEKLFF. Combining the CDR3 with reference TRBV5-1 and TRBJ1-4 gives the whole variable domain KAGVTQTPRYLIKTRGQQVTLSCSPISGHRSVSWYQQTPGQGLQFLFEYFSETQRNKGNFPGRFSGRQFSNSRSEMNVSTLELGDSALYLCASRGVGSEKLFFGSGTQLSVL.

The chain combines TRBV19 with TRBJ1-2; possible D gene TRBD1, 5 bases. The CDR3 runs 13 residues. V lost 1 base and J 4 bases, leaving 7 bases between the germline ends. The germline V gene has CDR1 LNHDA and CDR2 SQIVND (reference sequence). The CDR3 is CASSIGTRYGYTF. The CDR3 bases are TGTGCCAGTAGTATAGGGACACGCTATGGCTACACCTTC.

V usage is TRBV3-1 (or the pseudogene TRBV3-2) and J usage is TRBJ1-2; D is possibly TRBD1 (6 bases). There are 14 residues in the CDR3. Deletions cut 2 bases from V and 8 bases from J, with 15 bases between. Germline-derived CDR1 and CDR2 are LGHDT and YNNKEL (reference sequence). The CDR3 sequence: CASSQRGARHGYTF. The CDR3 bases are TGTGCCAGCAGCCAACGGGGGGCGCGTCACGGCTACACCTTC.

The J gene is TRBJ2-1, the V gene TRBV4-1, with D possibly TRBD1 on 6 matching bases. V dropped 1 base and J dropped 5 bases, with 18 bases sitting between them. The CDR3 totals 17 residues. CDR1 is MGHRA and CDR2 is YSYEKL in the germline V gene. CDR3 loop: CASSQGATGRRHNEQFF. CDR3 DNA: TGCGCCAGCAGCCAAGGGGCGACAGGCCGCCGCCACAATGAGCAGTTCTTC.

This clone was seen once. The CDR3 sequence is CASSQRERAYEQYF. CDR3 bases: TGTGCCAGCAGCCAGCGGGAAAGGGCCTACGAGCAGTACTTC. The chain joins TRBV6-5 to TRBJ2-7, with TRBD2 matching over 7 bases. The V and J ends lost 6 bases and 2 bases, in that order; junction bases with no gene match: 7. The CDR3 contains 14 residues. Germline CDR1 MNHEY, CDR2 SVGAGI.

This clone was seen more than once but under ten times. The chain uses TRBV30 and TRBJ1-1; D gene uncertain. V was clipped by 4 bases and J by 6 bases, with 27 bases between them. The length of the CDR3 is 17 residues. Germline CDR1 is GTSNPN and CDR2 is SVGIG (reference sequence). CDR3 loop: CAWTSHLGRGFGAEAFF. CDR3 bases: TGTGCCTGGACCTCCCATCTTGGACGGGGTTTCGGGGCTGAAGCTTTCTTT.

V gene TRBV6-5 combines with J gene TRBJ2-7; TRBD1 aligns across 7 bases. The CDR3 extends over 14 amino acids. Unmatched junction bases numbered 7, after V lost 7 bases and J lost 1 base. Germline-derived CDR1 and CDR2 are MNHEY and SVGAGI. The DNA for the CDR3 is TGTGCCAGCACCCCGTGGGACAGATCCTACGAGCAGTACTTC. Encoded protein: CASTPWDRSYEQYF.

This chain's CDR3 is CASSPGAGTGELFF. The CDR3 DNA follows: TGTGCCAGCAGCCCAGGGGCTGGCACCGGGGAGCTGTTTTTT. The chain is built from TRBV11-3 and TRBJ2-2; D is possibly TRBD1 (6 bases). V shed 5 bases and J shed 4 bases, with 11 bases lying between them. The CDR3 is 14 residues long. Germline V CDR1 and CDR2: SGHNT, YENEEA. The whole variable domain, remainder taken from reference TRBV11-3 and TRBJ2-2, is EAGVVQSPRYKIIEKKQPVAFWCNPISGHNTLYWYLQNLGQGPELLIRYENEEAVDDSQLPKDRFSAERLKGVDSTLKIQPAELGDSAVYLCASSPGAGTGELFFGEGSRLTVL.